One and the same sample provided the 8 T cell receptor beta chains below, sequenced in a study of patients and donors after allogeneic stem cell transplantation. TCRdb used MiXCR to reprocess the RT-PCR reads, holding one entry per CDR3 protein. The sample has 920,000 or so distinct CDR3 sequences, about a sixth seen once. Input material: blood, either unsorted or a sorted T cell fraction (not recorded which). All receptors derive from a human donor who was either an allogeneic HSCT recipient or a stem cell or donor lymphocyte infusion donor (not recorded which). It is not recorded whose cells these are; they may come from a transplant donor.

The chain couples TRBV7-9 to TRBJ2-1; D might be TRBD1 (6 bases). Trimming left V 5 bases short and J 15 bases short, with 14 bases between. In germline, CDR1 is SEHNR, CDR2 FQNEAQ (reference sequence). CDR3 length: 11 residues. The CDR3 reads CASSHGDNPFF. CDR3 coding DNA: TGTGCCAGCAGCCATGGGGACAATCCGTTCTTC.

V is TRBV15 and J is TRBJ2-5; TRBD2 matches 8 bases. Trimming at V came to 5 bases and at J to 4 bases, leaving 9 bases not matched to a gene. Germline lookup yields CDR1 LNHNV and CDR2 YYDKDF (reference sequence). This CDR3 is built from 15 residues. The CDR3 DNA reads as TGTGCCACCAGCCGGGGGGGGCGCAAAGGAGAGACCCAGTACTTC. Translation: CATSRGGRKGETQYF.

This clonotype has only a few counts. The chain recombines TRBV5-1 with TRBJ1-3; D is unclear. The CDR3 has 12 residues. Trimming stripped 4 bases from V and 10 bases from J, with 12 bases between. Germline V gene sequence: CDR1 SGHRS, CDR2 YFSETQ. The CDR3 sequence is CASSTREGTIYF. Written as DNA, the CDR3 is TGCGCCAGCAGCACCAGAGAAGGAACCATATATTTT.

This clonotype has a handful of counts. The V gene is TRBV19, the J gene TRBJ1-1, with unresolved D. Germline V gene sequence: CDR1 LNHDA, CDR2 SQIVND (reference sequence). The CDR3 loop spans 15 amino acids. The ends were cut back, 1 base at V and 1 base at J, with 10 bases in the middle. The CDR3 bases are TGTGCCAGTAGTATAGTTTTTCCGGGGAACACTGAAGCTTTCTTT. Residues: CASSIVFPGNTEAFF.

This clonotype appeared many times. The rearrangement uses TRBV29-1 and TRBJ2-3, with D perhaps TRBD1 or TRBD2 (5 bases each). This CDR3 is 17 amino acids long. The germline V and J ends were trimmed by 6 bases and 1 base, with 23 bases remaining between them. Looked up from germline, CDR1 is SQVTM and CDR2 is ANQGSEA. The CDR3, as DNA: TGCAGCGTGTCCGGGACGATCACCGACAAGGGCACAGATACGCAGTATTTT. Translating gives CSVSGTITDKGTDTQYF.

As DNA, the CDR3 is TGTGCCAGCAGCTTAGGGTCTGACCCTGAAGCTTTCTTT. Protein sequence: CASSLGSDPEAFF. The rearrangement uses TRBV7-9 and TRBJ1-1; no clear D gene. The length of the CDR3 is 13 residues. The germline V gene has CDR1 SEHNR and CDR2 FQNEAQ (reference sequence). V was shortened by 1 base and J by 6 bases, with 9 bases between the two germline ends.

The V and J genes are TRBV7-9 and TRBJ2-1; no firm D call. This CDR3 spans 12 amino acids. CDR1 is SEHNR, CDR2 FQNEAQ, per germline (reference sequence). V was pared by 2 bases and J by 10 bases, with 9 bases between. CDR3 residues: CASSLRAREQFF. CDR3 nucleotide sequence: TGTGCCAGCAGCTTAAGGGCGCGGGAGCAGTTCTTC.

This clonotype has more than one count but fewer than ten. This chain joins TRBV4-1 and TRBJ2-3, with 12 bases identical to TRBD2. CDR1 MGHRA and CDR2 YSYEKL come from the germline V gene. The CDR3 spans 17 residues. The J segment lost 3 bases and the V segment lost 2 bases, leaving 6 bases of the junction unmatched. The CDR3 DNA is TGCGCCAGCAGCCAATGGGCCGGGACTAGCGGGACAGATACGCAGTATTTT. Its translation: CASSQWAGTSGTDTQYF.